These 18 T cell receptor beta chains share one sample of origin, sequenced in a study of molecular identifiers for immune sequencing clone quantification. TCRdb independently ran MiXCR on the PCR reads; one entry per CDR3 protein. Among about 65,000 distinct CDR3 sequences listed, less than 20% were seen once. The source material was naive CD8+ T cells from blood, with Jurkat cell RNA spiked in. Subset in this sample: FACS-sorted CD8+CD4-CCR7+CD45RA+ naive T cells. All receptors derive from a human donor in good health. Some libraries in this study had Jurkat cell RNA spiked in.

Details on this clonotype: A much larger clone lies a single base off, so this may be a read error. The V and J genes are TRBV7-9 and TRBJ1-2; D unclear. V was pared by 8 bases and J by 2 bases, with 15 bases between. The CDR3 runs 14 residues. The germline gives CDR1 SEHNR, CDR2 FQNEAQ (reference sequence). CDR3: CASGPDTENYGYTF. In DNA, the CDR3 is TGTGCCAGCGGCCCCGATACCGAAAACTATGGCTACACCTTC.

A few counts support this clonotype. V usage is TRBV6-2 or TRBV6-3 and J usage is TRBJ1-2; unclear D gene. Trimming shortened V by 5 bases and J by 1 base, and 8 bases separated the two germline ends. The CDR3 runs to 13 residues. Germline V gene sequence: CDR1 MNHEY, CDR2 SVGEGT. Here the CDR3 reads CASSDQLNYGYTF. For the CDR3, the DNA is TGTGCCAGCAGTGACCAGCTTAACTATGGCTACACCTTC.

This clonotype was seen ten or more times. CDR3 protein: CASSRRGADTQYF. The CDR3 DNA sequence: TGTGCCAGCAGCCGCCGGGGCGCAGATACGCAGTATTTT. The chain employs TRBV28 and TRBJ2-3; tentatively, D is TRBD1 or TRBD2 (5 bases each). V lost 6 bases, J lost 4 bases, and 11 bases lay in between. CDR1 and CDR2 (germline): MDHEN, SYDVKM. This CDR3 comprises 13 residues.

This clonotype came up many times. The J gene is TRBJ2-7, the V gene TRBV5-1; 7 bases fit TRBD1. Trimming removed 1 base from V and 3 bases from J; junction bases left unmatched: 4. Germline V gene sequence: CDR1 SGHRS, CDR2 YFSETQ. This CDR3 is built from 14 residues. The CDR3 bases are TGCGCCAGCAGCTTGCGACAGGGATTCTACGAGCAGTACTTC. Amino acids: CASSLRQGFYEQYF.

This clonotype was detected many times. The chain links TRBV25-1 to TRBJ2-7; 7 positions match TRBD1. Germline CDR1 reads MGHDK; CDR2 reads SYGVNS. The CDR3 has 14 amino acids. After removal of 4 bases from V and 1 base from J, the junction contained 4 bases not matched to a gene. The CDR3 sequence: CASSGRTGSYEQYF. The CDR3 coding sequence is TGTGCCAGCAGTGGCAGGACAGGATCCTACGAGCAGTACTTC.

This clonotype was detected many times. The chain combines TRBV29-1 with TRBJ2-1; D is perhaps TRBD2 (6 bases). Trimming shortened V by 4 bases and J by 2 bases, and 12 bases separated the two germline ends. The CDR3 has 14 residues. Germline V lookup: CDR1 SQVTM, CDR2 ANQGSEA. The CDR3 region has the DNA TGCAGCGTTGTAGCGGACCACACCTACAATGAGCAGTTCTTC. It is translated as CSVVADHTYNEQFF.

V gene TRBV6-5 combines with J gene TRBJ2-7; 9 bases agree with TRBD1. V dropped 2 bases and J dropped 5; count of bases not matched to a gene: 4. Germline V gives CDR1 MNHEY, CDR2 SVGAGI. This CDR3 comprises 14 residues. The CDR3: CASSYGTGWHEQYF. For the CDR3, the DNA is TGTGCCAGCAGTTACGGGACAGGGTGGCACGAGCAGTACTTC.

As regards this clonotype: A read error is possible here, since a much larger clone lies one base away. The chain couples TRBV20-1 to TRBJ2-5; D gene uncertain. Trimming removed 3 bases from V and 0 bases from J, with 8 bases in between. CDR1 is DFQATT, CDR2 SNEGSKA, per germline (reference sequence). This CDR3 comprises 13 residues. The CDR3 reads CSASTLNQETQYF. As DNA, the CDR3 is TGCAGTGCTAGCACCCTGAACCAAGAGACCCAGTACTTC.

By share, this clonotype ranks as medium-sized. The J gene is TRBJ1-1, the V gene TRBV7-2; possibly TRBD1 for D (6 bases). The CDR3 extends over 17 amino acids. V was trimmed by 3 bases and J by 4 bases, leaving 21 bases between them. Germline loops: CDR1 SGHTA, CDR2 FQGNSA. The CDR3 nucleotides read TGTGCCAGCAGCTTCCTTGCAGGGAGCGAAGGGGGCACTGAAGCTTTCTTT. It is translated as CASSFLAGSEGGTEAFF.

This clonotype came up a few times. This may stem from a read error, because a much larger clone lies one nucleotide away. The genes are TRBV7-3 and TRBJ2-3; D is possibly TRBD1 (7 bases). This CDR3 has 15 amino acids. Looked up from germline, CDR1 is SGHTA and CDR2 is FQGTGA. The CDR3 loop reads CAGSSTGTFTDTQYF. The CDR3 DNA sequence: TGTGCCGGCAGCTCGACAGGGACTTTCACAGATACGCAGTATTTT.

Concerning this clonotype: A read error is possible here, since a much larger clone lies one base away. V and J are TRBV6-5 and TRBJ2-3; 7 bases are shared with TRBD1. CDR3 length equals 15 residues. The germline gives CDR1 MNHEY, CDR2 SVGAGI. CDR3 bases: TGTGCCAGCAGTTACTCTGGGACAGACCCGGATACGCGGTATTTT. It codes for CASSYSGTDPDTRYF.

The J gene is TRBJ2-6, the V gene TRBV11-2; D remains ambiguous. This CDR3 contains 16 residues. Germline CDR1 SGHAT, CDR2 FQNNGV. Trimming shortened V by 5 bases and J by 0 bases, and 11 bases separated the two germline ends. CDR3: CASSAYIGSGANVLTF. The CDR3 DNA reads as TGTGCCAGCAGCGCCTACATCGGCTCTGGGGCCAACGTCCTGACTTTC.

Many counts were recorded for this clonotype. The V call is TRBV6-1, the J call TRBJ2-5; D is uncertain. In germline, CDR1 is MNHNS, CDR2 SASEGT. Trimming cost V 4 bases and J 2 bases, with 8 bases left between them. The CDR3 loop spans 13 amino acids. For the CDR3, the DNA is TGTGCCAGCAGTGCCCCCCCACAAGAGACCCAGTACTTC. Its protein product is CASSAPPQETQYF.

This clonotype came up many times. The genes are TRBV4-1 and TRBJ2-7; TRBD2 is a possible D gene (5 bases). The V end was cut by 0 bases, the J end by 6 bases, with 18 bases between. Germline V gene data show CDR1 as MGHRA and CDR2 as YSYEKL. This CDR3 has 16 residues. CDR3: CASSQDRPGNLFEQYF. The CDR3 DNA reads TGCGCCAGCAGCCAAGATCGGCCGGGGAACCTCTTCGAGCAGTACTTC.

V and J are TRBV7-9 and TRBJ2-5, with TRBD1 as a possible D gene (5 bases). The germline gives CDR1 SEHNR, CDR2 FQNEAQ (reference sequence). Trimming stripped 6 bases from V and 0 bases from J, with 8 bases between. The CDR3 loop spans 13 amino acids. CDR3 sequence reads: CASRPGNQETQYF. CDR3 bases: TGTGCCAGCAGGCCAGGGAACCAAGAGACCCAGTACTTC. Based on the CDR3 plus reference TRBV7-9 and TRBJ2-5, the full variable domain is DTGVSQNPRHKITKRGQNVTFRCDPISEHNRLYWYRQTLGQGPEFLTYFQNEAQLEKSRLLSDRFSAERPKGSFSTLEIQRTEQGDSAMYLCASRPGNQETQYFGPGTRLLVL.

Note on this clonotype: A much larger clone is a single base away; this may be a read error. The chain couples TRBV15 to TRBJ2-2, with D uncertain. The CDR3 loop spans 11 amino acids. V lost 6 bases, J lost 5 bases, and 4 bases lay in between. The germline V gene has CDR1 LNHNV and CDR2 YYDKDF (reference sequence). The CDR3 nucleotides read TGTGCCACCAGAAATACCGGGGAGCTGTTTTTT. This translates into CATRNTGELFF. The full variable domain, rest sourced from reference TRBV15 and TRBJ2-2, is DAMVIQNPRYQVTQFGKPVTLSCSQTLNHNVMYWYQQKSSQAPKLLFHYYDKDFNNEADTPDNFQSRRPNTSFCFLDIRSPGLGDTAMYLCATRNTGELFFGEGSRLTVL.

The table lists this clonotype with a few counts. The DNA of the CDR3 is TGTGCCAGCAGTCCCTGGACTAGCGGAACCCCCTACGAGCAGTACTTC. Its translation: CASSPWTSGTPYEQYF. The rearrangement joins TRBV28 to TRBJ2-7; 10 bases fit TRBD2. After removal of 5 bases from V and 2 bases from J, the junction contained 9 bases not matched to a gene. The germline V gene encodes CDR1 MDHEN and CDR2 SYDVKM. CDR3 length equals 16 residues. Variable domain in full (rest from reference TRBV28 and TRBJ2-7): DVKVTQSSRYLVKRTGEKVFLECVQDMDHENMFWYRQDPGLGLRLIYFSYDVKMKEKGDIPEGYSVSREKKERFSLILESASTNQTSMYLCASSPWTSGTPYEQYFGPGTRLTVT.

This clonotype was recorded a few times. This sequence may be a read error, since a much larger clone differs from it by one base. The V gene is TRBV25-1, the J gene TRBJ1-1; D is uncertain. Germline-derived CDR1 and CDR2 are MGHDK and SYGVNS. CDR3 length: 11 residues. V dropped 8 bases and J dropped 2 bases, with 6 bases sitting between them. Written as DNA, the CDR3 is TGTGCCAGCGGCAGTAACACTGAAGCTTTCTTT. As protein: CASGSNTEAFF.